Shown below are 7 T cell receptor beta chains from a single sample sequenced in a study of T cell responses to AZD1222 COVID-19 vaccine. The assay was immunoSEQ multiplex PCR, and TCRdb's table has in-frame clones only and misses some. The table lists more than 100,000 clones, over 75% of them singletons. The sample was peripheral blood, taken on day 0 of AZD1222 vaccination. The receptors shown here come from an adult in good health.

This sequence joins TRBV25-1 and TRBJ1-6, with D unclear. The CDR3 contains 14 residues. CDR1 is MGHDK and CDR2 is SYGVNS in the germline V gene. Trimming pared 3 bases from V and 6 bases from J, leaving 9 bases between. The DNA of the CDR3 is TGTGCCAGCAGTGAGCCGACGGTTAATTCACCCCTCCACTTT. It codes for CASSEPTVNSPLHF.

This rearrangement joins TRBV4-1 to TRBJ2-2; D is uncertain. This CDR3 is 15 amino acids long. The germline V gene has CDR1 MGHRA and CDR2 YSYEKL. The germline V and J ends were trimmed by 2 bases and 2 bases, with 9 bases remaining between them. This CDR3 is CASSQLNVNTGELFF. Here the CDR3 DNA reads TGCGCCAGCAGCCAATTAAACGTTAACACCGGGGAGCTGTTTTTT.

V is TRBV7-9 and J is TRBJ1-1; TRBD1 matches at 8 bases. V lost 4 bases to trimming and J lost 3 bases; unmatched junction nucleotides: 7. The CDR3 length is 15 residues. Per the germline V gene, CDR1 is SEHNR and CDR2 is FQNEAQ (reference sequence). The DNA of the CDR3 is TGTGCCAGCAGCTCGCCGGACAGGGCGGACACTGAAGCTTTCTTT. As protein: CASSSPDRADTEAFF. Based on the CDR3 plus reference TRBV7-9 and TRBJ1-1, the full variable domain is DTGVSQNPRHKITKRGQNVTFRCDPISEHNRLYWYRQTLGQGPEFLTYFQNEAQLEKSRLLSDRFSAERPKGSFSTLEIQRTEQGDSAMYLCASSSPDRADTEAFFGQGTRLTVV.

The rearrangement uses TRBV25-1 and TRBJ1-2, with D uncertain. The V end was cut by 6 bases, the J end by 1 base, with 9 bases between. Germline V lookup: CDR1 MGHDK, CDR2 SYGVNS. This CDR3 has 13 amino acids. The CDR3 loop reads CASSRNNNYGYTF. In nucleotides, the CDR3 is TGTGCCAGCAGCCGCAACAATAACTATGGCTACACCTTC.

The V gene is TRBV3-1 (or the pseudogene TRBV3-2), the J gene TRBJ1-2, with a weak D call TRBD1 (5 bases). The CDR3 totals 13 residues. Germline loops: CDR1 LGHDT, CDR2 YNNKEL (reference sequence). V lost 3 bases and J lost 8, with 13 bases in between. The CDR3 sequence is CASSQEGPEGYTF. CDR3 coding DNA: TGTGCCAGCAGCCAGGAGGGGCCGGAGGGCTACACCTTC.

This clone was seen once. The chain has TRBV5-4 and TRBJ1-3, with TRBD1 matching 8 bases. Trimming at V came to 0 bases and at J to 8 bases, leaving 4 bases not matched to a gene. There are 14 residues in the CDR3. In germline, CDR1 is SGHNT, CDR2 YYREEE (reference sequence). In DNA, the CDR3 is TGTGCCAGCAGCTTGGGACAGGGGAGGGACACCATATATTTT. Protein: CASSLGQGRDTIYF.

V gene TRBV3-1 (or the pseudogene TRBV3-2) combines with J gene TRBJ1-6; D not resolved. This CDR3 has 13 amino acids. The germline V and J ends were trimmed by 0 bases and 7 bases, with 4 bases remaining between them. The germline V gene encodes CDR1 LGHDT and CDR2 YNNKEL (reference sequence). This CDR3 reads CASSQELNSPLHF. The CDR3 DNA sequence: TGTGCCAGCAGCCAAGAACTGAATTCACCCCTCCACTTT.